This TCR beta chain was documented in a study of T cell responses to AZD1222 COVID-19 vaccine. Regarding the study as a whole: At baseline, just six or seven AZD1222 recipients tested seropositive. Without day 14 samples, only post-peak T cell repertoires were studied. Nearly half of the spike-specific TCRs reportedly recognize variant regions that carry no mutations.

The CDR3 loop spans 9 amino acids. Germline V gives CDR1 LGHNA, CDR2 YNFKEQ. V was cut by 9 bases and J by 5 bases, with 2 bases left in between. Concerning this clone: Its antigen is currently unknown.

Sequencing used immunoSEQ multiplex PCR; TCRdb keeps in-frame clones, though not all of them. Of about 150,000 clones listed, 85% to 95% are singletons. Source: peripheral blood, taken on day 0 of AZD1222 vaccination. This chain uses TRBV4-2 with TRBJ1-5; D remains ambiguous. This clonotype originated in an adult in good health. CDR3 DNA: TGTGCCAGACATCAGCCCCAGCATTTT. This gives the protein CARHQPQHF.